Following are 7 T cell receptor beta chains from one sample sequenced in a study of cytomegalovirus exposure and HLA in healthy donors. Some clones are missing from TCRdb's copy, which holds only in-frame ones; the method was immunoSEQ multiplex PCR. Of fewer than 120,000 clones in the sample, approximately 89% were seen once. Sequenced sample: PBMCs. These TCRs come from a woman aged 18-29 years in good health and CMV-seronegative.

This clone occurred once. The chain carries TRBV10-2 and TRBJ2-5; D is possibly TRBD1 (6 bases). Germline V lookup: CDR1 WSHSY, CDR2 SAAADI. The CDR3 covers 15 residues. The germline V and J ends were trimmed by 6 bases and 2 bases, with 16 bases remaining between them. The CDR3 spells CASRIDRISQETQYF. CDR3 coding DNA: TGCGCCAGCAGGATCGACAGGATCTCTCAAGAGACCCAGTACTTC.

Only one count was recorded for this clone. The CDR3 region has the DNA TGTGCCAGCAGCATTGAGCGGGGGGGCTACAATGAGCAGTTCTTC. It is translated as CASSIERGGYNEQFF. The rearrangement uses TRBV7-9 and TRBJ2-1; 10 bases are shared with TRBD2. V shed 5 bases and J 3 bases; nucleotides not matched to a gene: 4. The CDR3 consists of 15 residues. The germline CDR1 and CDR2 sequences are SEHNR and FQNEAQ (reference sequence). The full variable domain, in which reference TRBV7-9 and TRBJ2-1 provide the parts outside the CDR3, is DTGVSQNPRHKITKRGQNVTFRCDPISEHNRLYWYRQTLGQGPEFLTYFQNEAQLEKSRLLSDRFSAERPKGSFSTLEIQRTEQGDSAMYLCASSIERGGYNEQFFGPGTRLTVL.

The J gene is TRBJ2-1, the V gene TRBV7-6, with no clear D. The germline V gene has CDR1 SGHVS and CDR2 FNYEAQ. Trimming took off 0 bases at V and 7 bases at J, with 10 bases between the two ends. This CDR3 is built from 14 residues. The CDR3 nucleotides read TGTGCCAGCAGCTTAGCCCCTAGTGCGAATGAGCAGTTCTTC. Protein: CASSLAPSANEQFF.

This rearrangement joins TRBV19 to TRBJ2-5, with D possibly TRBD1 on 6 matching bases. Trimming removed 2 bases from V and 4 bases from J, with 11 bases in between. Germline CDR1 reads LNHDA; CDR2 reads SQIVND (reference sequence). This CDR3 spans 14 amino acids. Here the CDR3 reads CASSILDSRETQYF. DNA for the CDR3: TGTGCCAGTAGTATATTGGACAGTAGAGAGACCCAGTACTTC.

This clone was found a few times. The chain joins TRBV28 to TRBJ2-7, with D possibly being TRBD1 (5 bases). Trimming cost V 5 bases and J 3 bases, with 11 bases left between them. Looked up from germline, CDR1 is MDHEN and CDR2 is SYDVKM. The CDR3 length is 13 residues. CDR3 loop: CASSATVGYEQYF. CDR3 DNA sequence: TGTGCCAGCAGTGCGACAGTGGGCTACGAGCAGTACTTC.

The chain carries TRBV19 and TRBJ2-1, with 7 bases lining up with TRBD1. The V and J ends lost 9 bases and 9 bases, in that order; junction bases with no gene match: 8. The CDR3 totals 12 residues. Germline V gene lookup returns CDR1 LNHDA and CDR2 SQIVND (reference sequence). The CDR3 DNA reads as TGTGCCAGCGCGACAGGGAGCGGTGAGCAGTTCTTC. Translation: CASATGSGEQFF.

The gene calls are TRBV28 and TRBJ1-2; D uncertain. There are 13 residues in the CDR3. Germline-derived CDR1 and CDR2 are MDHEN and SYDVKM. V lost 3 bases, J lost 5 bases, and 10 bases lay in between. Here the CDR3 DNA reads TGTGCCAGCAGTTTCACCCCAGCGTATGGCTACACCTTC. This gives the protein CASSFTPAYGYTF.